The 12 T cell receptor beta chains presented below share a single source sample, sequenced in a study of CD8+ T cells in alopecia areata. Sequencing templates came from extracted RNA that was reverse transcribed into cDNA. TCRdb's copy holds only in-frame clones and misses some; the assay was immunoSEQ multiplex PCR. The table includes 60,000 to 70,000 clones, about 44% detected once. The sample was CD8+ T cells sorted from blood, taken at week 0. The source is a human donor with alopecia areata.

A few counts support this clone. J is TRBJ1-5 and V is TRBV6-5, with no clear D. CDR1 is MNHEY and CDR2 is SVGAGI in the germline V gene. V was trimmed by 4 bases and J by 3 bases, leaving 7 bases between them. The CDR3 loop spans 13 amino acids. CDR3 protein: CASSLRANQPQHF. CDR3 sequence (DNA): TGTGCCAGCAGTTTGAGGGCCAATCAGCCCCAGCATTTT.

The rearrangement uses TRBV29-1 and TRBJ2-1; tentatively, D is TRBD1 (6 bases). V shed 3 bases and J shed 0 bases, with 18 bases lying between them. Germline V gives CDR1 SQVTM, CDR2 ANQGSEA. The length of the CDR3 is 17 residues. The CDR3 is CSVDPPGALSSYNEQFF. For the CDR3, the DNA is TGCAGCGTTGATCCCCCAGGGGCCCTCTCCTCCTACAATGAGCAGTTCTTC.

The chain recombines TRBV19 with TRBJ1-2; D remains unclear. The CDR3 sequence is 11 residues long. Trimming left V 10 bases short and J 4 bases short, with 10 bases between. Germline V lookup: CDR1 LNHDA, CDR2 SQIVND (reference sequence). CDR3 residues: CATELGYGYTF. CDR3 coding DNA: TGTGCCACCGAACTAGGCTATGGCTACACCTTC.

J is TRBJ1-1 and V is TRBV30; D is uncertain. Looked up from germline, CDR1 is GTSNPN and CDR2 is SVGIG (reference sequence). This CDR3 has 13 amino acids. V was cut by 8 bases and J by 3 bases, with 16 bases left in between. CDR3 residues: CAAYQVRDTEAFF. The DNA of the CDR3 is TGTGCCGCCTACCAGGTGAGGGACACTGAAGCTTTCTTT. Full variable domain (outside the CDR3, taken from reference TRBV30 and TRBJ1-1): SQTIHQWPATLVQPVGSPLSLECTVEGTSNPNLYWYRQAAGRGLQLLFYSVGIGQISSEVPQNLSASRPQDRQFILSSKKLLLSDSGFYLCAAYQVRDTEAFFGQGTRLTVV.

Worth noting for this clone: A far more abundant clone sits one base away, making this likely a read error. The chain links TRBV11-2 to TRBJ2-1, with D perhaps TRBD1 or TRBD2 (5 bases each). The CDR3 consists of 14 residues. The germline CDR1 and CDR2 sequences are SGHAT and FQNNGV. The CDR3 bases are TGTGCCAGCAGCTTGGGGGAAACCTACGATGAGCAGTTCTTC. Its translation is CASSLGETYDEQFF.

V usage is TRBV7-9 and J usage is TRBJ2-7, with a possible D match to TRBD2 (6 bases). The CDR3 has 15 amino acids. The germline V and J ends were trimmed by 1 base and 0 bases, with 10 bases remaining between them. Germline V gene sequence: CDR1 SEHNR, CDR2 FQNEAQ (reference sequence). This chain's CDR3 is CASSLGDSYSYEQYF. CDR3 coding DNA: TGTGCCAGCAGCTTAGGGGACTCCTACTCCTACGAGCAGTACTTC.

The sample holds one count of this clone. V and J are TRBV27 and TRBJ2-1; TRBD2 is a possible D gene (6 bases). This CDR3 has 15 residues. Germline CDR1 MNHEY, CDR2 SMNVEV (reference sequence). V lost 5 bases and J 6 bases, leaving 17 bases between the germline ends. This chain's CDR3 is CASSLAGGSANEQFF. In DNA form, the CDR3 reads TGTGCCAGCAGTCTAGCTGGAGGGAGTGCCAATGAGCAGTTCTTC.

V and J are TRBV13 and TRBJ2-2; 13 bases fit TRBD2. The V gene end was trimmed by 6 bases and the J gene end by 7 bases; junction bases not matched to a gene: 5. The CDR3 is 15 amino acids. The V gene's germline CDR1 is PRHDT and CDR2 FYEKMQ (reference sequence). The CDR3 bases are TGTGCCAGCAGTCGGACTAGCGGGAGCAGCGGGGAGCTGTTTTTT. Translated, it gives CASSRTSGSSGELFF.

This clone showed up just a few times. The chain's CDR3 is CASSFVQGGRNYGYTF. CDR3 in DNA: TGTGCCAGCAGCTTTGTTCAGGGCGGCCGGAACTATGGCTACACCTTC. The V gene is TRBV11-2, the J gene TRBJ1-2; possible D gene TRBD1, 5 bases. Germline-derived CDR1 and CDR2 are SGHAT and FQNNGV. The ends were cut back, 3 bases at V and 2 bases at J, with 16 bases in the middle. The CDR3 is 16 amino acids.

CDR3 sequence (DNA): TGTGCCAGCAGCTTAGAGGCGCAAAGCTCCTACGAGCAGTACTTC. Translated: CASSLEAQSSYEQYF. V usage is TRBV11-2 and J usage is TRBJ2-7; no reliable D call. There are 15 residues in the CDR3. CDR1 is SGHAT, CDR2 FQNNGV, per germline. V lost 0 bases and J 0 bases, leaving 9 bases between the germline ends.

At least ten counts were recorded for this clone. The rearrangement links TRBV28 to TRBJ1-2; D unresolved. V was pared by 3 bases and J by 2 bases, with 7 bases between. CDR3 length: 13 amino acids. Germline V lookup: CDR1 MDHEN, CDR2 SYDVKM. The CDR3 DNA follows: TGTGCCAGCAGTTTGGCCGAGAACTATGGCTACACCTTC. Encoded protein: CASSLAENYGYTF.

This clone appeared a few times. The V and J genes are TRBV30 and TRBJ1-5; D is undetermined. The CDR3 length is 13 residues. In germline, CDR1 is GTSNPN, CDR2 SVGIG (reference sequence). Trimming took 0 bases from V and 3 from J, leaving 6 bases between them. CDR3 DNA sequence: TGTGCCTGGAGTGTTACCTTCAATCAGCCCCAGCATTTT. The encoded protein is CAWSVTFNQPQHF.